Shown below are 32 T cell receptor beta chains from a single sample sequenced in a study of control samples from healthy donors and cancer patients. Sequenced by immunoSEQ multiplex PCR; TCRdb stores in-frame clones only, minus some. The sample lists approximately 110,000 clones, about 89% occurring once. Sequencing was performed on blood. The origin of the receptors is a woman aged 18-35 years in good health.

This clone was seen a few times. The chain is built from TRBV5-6 and TRBJ2-6; no reliable D call. V dropped 1 base and J dropped 0 bases, with 5 bases sitting between them. The CDR3 runs to 15 residues. In germline, CDR1 is SGHDT, CDR2 YYEEEE. CDR3 residues: CASSLKFSGANVLTF. The CDR3 DNA follows: TGTGCCAGCAGCTTGAAGTTCTCTGGGGCCAACGTCCTGACTTTC.

This sequence joins TRBV7-9 and TRBJ1-4; TRBD1 might be the D (5 bases). The germline V gene encodes CDR1 SEHNR and CDR2 FQNEAQ (reference sequence). The CDR3 spans 15 residues. Trimming left V 5 bases short and J 5 bases short, with 15 bases between. The CDR3 DNA is TGTGCCAGCAGCCCGGGACTCGGGGGGAATGAAAAACTGTTTTTT. Its protein product is CASSPGLGGNEKLFF.

This sequence joins TRBV7-6 and TRBJ2-2; either TRBD1 or TRBD2 may supply D (7 bases each). Trimming left V 2 bases short and J 2 bases short, with 21 bases between. The CDR3 spans 19 residues. Germline assignment: CDR1 SGHVS and CDR2 FNYEAQ. CDR3 protein: CASSLQGVRDYLNTGELFF. The CDR3 DNA follows: TGTGCCAGCAGCTTACAGGGGGTCCGGGACTACCTAAACACCGGGGAGCTGTTTTTT.

V usage is TRBV6-6 and J usage is TRBJ1-1; TRBD1 matches 7 bases. With 6 bases clipped from V and 5 bases from J, the junction kept 9 bases outside the gene matches. The CDR3 covers 14 residues. Looked up from germline, CDR1 is MNHNY and CDR2 is SVGAGI (reference sequence). The CDR3 bases are TGTGCCAGCAGCCCAACATCAGGGGGGACTGAAGCTTTCTTT. Translation gives CASSPTSGGTEAFF.

The J gene is TRBJ1-1, the V gene TRBV10-2; tentatively, D is TRBD1 (5 bases). The CDR3 sequence is 12 residues long. The germline gives CDR1 WSHSY, CDR2 SAAADI. Trimming pared 1 base from V and 8 bases from J, leaving 8 bases between. The CDR3: CASSELRTEAFF. The CDR3 DNA follows: TGCGCCAGCAGTGAGTTACGGACAGAAGCTTTCTTT.

The chain links TRBV7-2 to TRBJ1-2, with 7 nucleotides matching TRBD1. This CDR3 region has 15 residues. Germline V gene data show CDR1 as SGHTA and CDR2 as FQGNSA. With 5 bases clipped from V and 5 bases from J, the junction kept 11 bases outside the gene matches. CDR3 amino acids: CASSPRTGADYGYTF. CDR3 DNA sequence: TGTGCCAGCAGCCCTCGGACAGGTGCAGATTATGGCTACACCTTC.

The gene calls are TRBV7-2 and TRBJ2-2; D remains unclear. Germline lookup yields CDR1 SGHTA and CDR2 FQGNSA. This CDR3 spans 12 amino acids. The ends were cut back, 4 bases at V and 4 bases at J, with 4 bases in the middle. CDR3 sequence (DNA): TGTGCCAGCAGCTCCGTCACCGGGGAGCTGTTTTTT. Translating gives CASSSVTGELFF.

The J gene is TRBJ1-4, the V gene TRBV6-1; a possible D gene is TRBD1 (5 bases). The CDR3 is 14 amino acids. Trimming left V 0 bases short and J 8 bases short, with 10 bases between. Germline V gene lookup returns CDR1 MNHNS and CDR2 SASEGT. DNA of the CDR3: TGTGCCAGCAGTGAAGCCGGGGCAGTCGAAAAACTGTTTTTT. It yields the protein CASSEAGAVEKLFF.

The chain joins TRBV29-1 to TRBJ1-1, with no clear D. V was clipped by 6 bases and J by 7 bases, with 21 bases between them. CDR1 SQVTM and CDR2 ANQGSEA come from the germline V gene. The length of the CDR3 is 14 residues. The CDR3 sequence: CSVPSKGPASEAFF. Written as DNA, the CDR3 is TGCAGCGTCCCCTCGAAAGGGCCGGCGAGTGAAGCTTTCTTT.

This chain connects TRBV6-5 to TRBJ2-7; a possible D gene is TRBD2 (6 bases). The CDR3 length is 15 residues. V dropped 3 bases and J dropped 0 bases, with 12 bases sitting between them. The germline CDR1 and CDR2 sequences are MNHEY and SVGAGI. This CDR3 is CASSYRRESSYEQYF. The CDR3 nucleotides are TGTGCCAGCAGTTATCGACGGGAGAGCTCCTACGAGCAGTACTTC.

This rearrangement joins TRBV27 to TRBJ2-7; 8 nucleotides line up with TRBD1. CDR1 and CDR2 (germline): MNHEY, SMNVEV (reference sequence). V dropped 6 bases and J dropped 6; count of bases not matched to a gene: 10. The CDR3 extends over 14 amino acids. CDR3 coding DNA: TGTGCCAGCAGACGGACAGGGTCCAATCGCGAGCAGTACTTC. Protein product: CASRRTGSNREQYF.

The V call is TRBV7-9, the J call TRBJ2-3; no clear D gene. The V gene's germline CDR1 is SEHNR and CDR2 FQNEAQ (reference sequence). CDR3 length equals 12 residues. Trimming cost V 3 bases and J 3 bases, with 4 bases left between them. The CDR3, as DNA: TGTGCCAGCAGCTTTGTAACAGATACGCAGTATTTT. It is translated as CASSFVTDTQYF.

The rearrangement joins TRBV5-8 to TRBJ1-5; 12 bases line up with TRBD1. The germline gives CDR1 SGHTS, CDR2 YDEGEE. This CDR3 contains 15 residues. The V gene end was trimmed by 5 bases and the J gene end by 5 bases; junction bases not matched to a gene: 5. The CDR3 DNA sequence: TGTGCCAGCAGACAGGGACAGGGGGCCTATCAGCCCCAGCATTTT. Protein: CASRQGQGAYQPQHF.

The chain uses TRBV6-2 or TRBV6-3 and TRBJ1-5, with 9 bases identical to TRBD1. Germline assignment: CDR1 MNHEY and CDR2 SVGEGT. The CDR3 is made up of 18 amino acids. The ends lost 5 bases at V and 4 bases at J; junction bases unmatched: 15. The CDR3 region is CASSRPHRDRAGNQPQHF. The CDR3 bases are TGTGCCAGCAGTAGACCTCACCGGGACAGGGCCGGGAATCAGCCCCAGCATTTT.

This chain uses TRBV5-1 with TRBJ2-3; TRBD2 agrees at 14 bases. This CDR3 is 17 amino acids long. The J segment lost 5 bases and the V segment lost 2 bases, leaving 7 bases of the junction unmatched. Germline V gene sequence: CDR1 SGHRS, CDR2 YFSETQ. The CDR3 nucleotides are TGCGCCAGCAGCTTAGGGACTAGCGGGAGCATGATAGATACGCAGTATTTT. This gives the protein CASSLGTSGSMIDTQYF.

The rearrangement joins TRBV5-4 to TRBJ1-1; no clear D gene. Germline V gene lookup returns CDR1 SGHNT and CDR2 YYREEE (reference sequence). The germline V and J ends were trimmed by 0 bases and 4 bases, with 13 bases remaining between them. CDR3 length: 15 residues. CDR3 sequence: CASSLDRKMGTEAFF. The CDR3 region has the DNA TGTGCCAGCAGCTTGGACAGAAAAATGGGCACTGAAGCTTTCTTT. The whole variable domain, filled in from reference TRBV5-4 and TRBJ1-1, reads ETGVTQSPTHLIKTRGQQVTLRCSSQSGHNTVSWYQQALGQGPQFIFQYYREEENGRGNFPPRFSGLQFPNYSSELNVNALELDDSALYLCASSLDRKMGTEAFFGQGTRLTVV.

The gene calls are TRBV5-6 and TRBJ1-5, with TRBD1 as a possible D gene (6 bases). The CDR3 spans 14 residues. Trimming cost V 4 bases and J 3 bases, with 11 bases left between them. Germline-derived CDR1 and CDR2 are SGHDT and YYEEEE. In DNA form, the CDR3 reads TGTGCCAGCAGCCGAAGACAGGCCAATCAGCCCCAGCATTTT. Its translation is CASSRRQANQPQHF.

In DNA form, the CDR3 reads TGTGCCAGCAGTGAGGTTGGGCAGGGGGTCGGGACCCAGTACTTC. Its protein product is CASSEVGQGVGTQYF. The V call is TRBV2, the J call TRBJ2-5; TRBD1 agrees at 7 bases. The V segment lost 3 bases and the J segment 7 bases; nucleotides outside the gene matches: 11. This CDR3 is 15 amino acids long. CDR1 SNHLY and CDR2 FYNNEI come from the germline V gene.

This clone was counted a few times. The CDR3 sequence is CAIRGSSYEQYF. CDR3 coding DNA: TGTGCCATCCGGGGAAGCTCCTACGAGCAGTACTTC. This rearrangement joins TRBV10-3 to TRBJ2-7, with a possible D match to TRBD2 (5 bases). Germline V gene data show CDR1 as ENHRY and CDR2 as SYGVKD. The ends were cut back, 8 bases at V and 0 bases at J, with 8 bases in the middle. This CDR3 contains 12 residues.

The chain joins TRBV4-3 to TRBJ2-5; unclear D gene. The CDR3 loop spans 14 amino acids. From germline, CDR1 is LGHNA and CDR2 YSLEER. Trimming stripped 0 bases from V and 4 bases from J, with 9 bases between. CDR3 amino acids: CASSQDKGGETQYF. CDR3 nucleotides: TGCGCCAGCAGCCAAGATAAAGGTGGAGAGACCCAGTACTTC.

The chain has TRBV9 and TRBJ1-3, with unresolved D. The CDR3 spans 14 residues. Germline lookup yields CDR1 SGDLS and CDR2 YYNGEE. With 0 bases removed from V and 2 bases from J, the gap between germline ends came to 6 bases. CDR3 DNA sequence: TGTGCCAGCAGCGTAGCACTACCTGGAAACACCATATATTTT. Translated, it gives CASSVALPGNTIYF.

Written as DNA, the CDR3 is TGTGCCAGCAGCTCCCCGGGACAAGCTGAAGCTTTCTTT. As protein: CASSSPGQAEAFF. This chain joins TRBV5-4 and TRBJ1-1; perhaps TRBD1 as D (6 bases). This CDR3 has 13 amino acids. V was cut by 3 bases and J by 6 bases, with 12 bases left in between. The germline gives CDR1 SGHNT, CDR2 YYREEE (reference sequence). The variable domain in full, with the rest retrieved from reference TRBV5-4 and TRBJ1-1, is ETGVTQSPTHLIKTRGQQVTLRCSSQSGHNTVSWYQQALGQGPQFIFQYYREEENGRGNFPPRFSGLQFPNYSSELNVNALELDDSALYLCASSSPGQAEAFFGQGTRLTVV.

The chain joins TRBV6-2 or TRBV6-3 to TRBJ2-7; TRBD2 matches at 10 bases. The V gene end was trimmed by 6 bases and the J gene end by 1 base; junction bases not matched to a gene: 6. CDR3 size: 15 residues. Germline V gene sequence: CDR1 MNHEY, CDR2 SVGEGT. The CDR3 here is CASSSPGLASYEQYF. CDR3 in DNA: TGTGCCAGCAGCTCCCCGGGACTAGCGTCCTACGAGCAGTACTTC.

In DNA, the CDR3 is TGTGCCAGCAGCTTGCAGCGGCAAGAGACCCAGTACTTC. Translating it yields CASSLQRQETQYF. The genes are TRBV5-8 and TRBJ2-5; TRBD2 is a possible D gene (5 bases). This CDR3 comprises 13 residues. V gave up 1 base and J gave up 2 bases, with 6 bases separating them. Germline loops: CDR1 SGHTS, CDR2 YDEGEE.

The rearrangement uses TRBV6-6 and TRBJ2-3; D remains unclear. The CDR3 is made up of 12 amino acids. Germline loops: CDR1 MNHNY, CDR2 SVGAGI (reference sequence). V was shortened by 2 bases and J by 4 bases, with 4 bases between the two germline ends. As DNA, the CDR3 is TGTGCCAGCAGTTACGGTCCAGATACGCAGTATTTT. This gives the protein CASSYGPDTQYF.

This clone was observed once. The rearrangement uses TRBV30 and TRBJ1-1; a weak D match, TRBD1 (5 bases). This CDR3 contains 17 residues. Germline CDR1 GTSNPN, CDR2 SVGIG (reference sequence). Trimming removed 8 bases from V and 4 bases from J, with 29 bases in between. This chain's CDR3 is CAGGRARGLGRSTEAFF. CDR3 nucleotides: TGTGCCGGGGGAAGGGCGAGGGGTTTAGGACGGAGCACTGAAGCTTTCTTT.

The V and J genes are TRBV5-4 and TRBJ2-7; TRBD1 matches 7 bases. Germline CDR1 and CDR2: SGHNT and YYREEE (reference sequence). Trimming took 4 bases from V and 7 from J; bases not matched to a gene: 11. The CDR3 extends over 14 amino acids. DNA of the CDR3: TGTGCCAGCAGCGAGGACAGGCGGGTGGGGGAGCAGTACTTC. Its protein is CASSEDRRVGEQYF.

The V and J genes are TRBV4-3 and TRBJ2-2; 9 bases are a match to TRBD1. Germline-derived CDR1 and CDR2 are LGHNA and YSLEER. With 4 bases clipped from V and 5 bases from J, the junction kept 11 bases outside the gene matches. This CDR3 has 17 residues. The CDR3 DNA is TGCGCCAGCAGCCCGTGGCGGGGACAGGGCTCAACCGGGGAGCTGTTTTTT. Its translation: CASSPWRGQGSTGELFF.

V is TRBV14 and J is TRBJ1-1; D uncertain. Trimming shortened V by 0 bases and J by 1 base, and 18 bases separated the two germline ends. The CDR3 sequence is 18 residues long. CDR1 is SGHDN, CDR2 FVKESK, per germline. The CDR3 DNA sequence: TGTGCCAGCAGCCAAGACGGAACAGTCCTCCCTTCGAACACTGAAGCTTTCTTT. Protein: CASSQDGTVLPSNTEAFF. The variable domain in full, completed from reference TRBV14 and TRBJ1-1, reads EAGVTQFPSHSVIEKGQTVTLRCDPISGHDNLYWYRRVMGKEIKFLLHFVKESKQDESGMPNNRFLAERTGGTYSTLKVQPAELEDSGVYFCASSQDGTVLPSNTEAFFGQGTRLTVV.

This clone was found once. This chain connects TRBV2 to TRBJ2-7, with D perhaps TRBD1 (5 bases). Germline V gene data show CDR1 as SNHLY and CDR2 as FYNNEI. The length of the CDR3 is 14 residues. V was shortened by 6 bases and J by 6 bases, with 18 bases between the two germline ends. The CDR3 DNA is TGTGCCAGCAGCCTCCTGGCCGCCAGGGCCGAGCAGTACTTC. Protein: CASSLLAARAEQYF.

This clone was seen only once. The chain joins TRBV6-5 to TRBJ1-1; no reliable D call. The CDR3 covers 11 residues. Trimming removed 9 bases from V and 5 bases from J, with 10 bases in between. Germline assignment: CDR1 MNHEY and CDR2 SVGAGI. This CDR3 reads CASFPGTEAFF. The CDR3, as DNA: TGTGCCAGTTTTCCAGGAACTGAAGCTTTCTTT.

The rearrangement joins TRBV6-4 to TRBJ2-3, with no clear D. Trimming took 2 bases from V and 5 from J, leaving 8 bases between them. CDR3 size: 13 residues. The germline V gene encodes CDR1 MRHNA and CDR2 SNTAGT. The CDR3 region has the DNA TGTGCCAGCAGTGACAGACCTCAAGATACGCAGTATTTT. This translates into CASSDRPQDTQYF.